One and the same sample provided the 19 T cell receptor beta chains below, sequenced in a study of Ad26.COV2.S vaccination and SARS-CoV-2 variants. Treatment in this sample: over 15 received Ad26.COV2.S at low or high dose, single or two shots; a few received placebo; per-sample allocation not given. The investigators took samples on day 63 after the first vaccine or placebo injection. TCRdb's copy holds only in-frame clones and misses some; the assay was immunoSEQ multiplex PCR. The data contain under 600,000 clones, roughly 87% of them seen just once; the ten biggest clones take up 1.7%. The starting material was peripheral blood, obtained in a trial of Ad26.COV2.S vaccine versus placebo. All receptors derive from a person between 18 and 60 years old who received the Ad26.COV2.S COVID-19 vaccine or a placebo.

The rearrangement links TRBV27 to TRBJ2-3; no firm D call. V gave up 4 bases and J gave up 6 bases, with 14 bases separating them. The CDR3 runs 14 residues. Germline V gives CDR1 MNHEY, CDR2 SMNVEV (reference sequence). This CDR3 is CASSSEFPTDTQYF. The CDR3, as DNA: TGTGCCAGCAGTTCGGAGTTCCCGACTGATACGCAGTATTTT.

The V and J genes are TRBV19 and TRBJ2-7; 9 bases are a match to TRBD2. The germline gives CDR1 LNHDA, CDR2 SQIVND (reference sequence). This CDR3 contains 15 residues. V trimming: 5 bases; J trimming: 0 bases; junction bases outside the gene matches: 5. The DNA of the CDR3 is TGTGCCAGTAGTTCCCTAGCGGGGAGCTCCTACGAGCAGTACTTC. Translated, it gives CASSSLAGSSYEQYF. Filled out from reference TRBV19 and TRBJ2-7, the complete variable domain reads DGGITQSPKYLFRKEGQNVTLSCEQNLNHDAMYWYRQDPGQGLRLIYYSQIVNDFQKGDIAEGYSVSREKKESFPLTVTSAQKNPTAFYLCASSSLAGSSYEQYFGPGTRLTVT.

This clone showed up just a few times. The gene calls are TRBV28 and TRBJ2-5; 7 bases are shared with TRBD2. V lost 3 bases to trimming and J lost 3 bases; unmatched junction nucleotides: 1. Per germline, CDR1 MDHEN and CDR2 SYDVKM. The CDR3 sequence is 13 residues long. This CDR3 reads CASSFLAEETQYF. DNA of the CDR3: TGTGCCAGCAGTTTTCTAGCGGAAGAGACCCAGTACTTC. Supplemented by reference TRBV28 and TRBJ2-5, the full variable domain reads DVKVTQSSRYLVKRTGEKVFLECVQDMDHENMFWYRQDPGLGLRLIYFSYDVKMKEKGDIPEGYSVSREKKERFSLILESASTNQTSMYLCASSFLAEETQYFGPGTRLLVL.

The chain uses TRBV25-1 and TRBJ1-1, with TRBD1 matching over 8 bases. With V trimmed by 2 bases and J by 1 base, 0 bases remained unmatched. The CDR3 length is 14 residues. In germline, CDR1 is MGHDK, CDR2 SYGVNS. CDR3 nucleotide sequence: TGTGCCAGCAGTGAAACAGGGGGGAACACTGAAGCTTTCTTT. Translating gives CASSETGGNTEAFF.

This rearrangement joins TRBV9 to TRBJ2-3; D possibly matches TRBD1 or TRBD2 (5 bases each). From germline, CDR1 is SGDLS and CDR2 YYNGEE. The CDR3 contains 15 residues. Trimming cost V 4 bases and J 4 bases, with 16 bases left between them. The CDR3 nucleotides are TGTGCCAGCAGCCCCCGAGTTGGGGGAGCAGATACGCAGTATTTT. It yields the protein CASSPRVGGADTQYF.

The chain is built from TRBV30 and TRBJ2-2; 7 nucleotides line up with TRBD2. J was trimmed by 6 bases and V by 0 bases; bases with no gene match: 7. Germline V gives CDR1 GTSNPN, CDR2 SVGIG (reference sequence). This CDR3 contains 15 residues. CDR3 sequence reads: CAWSVLGGRAGELFF. The DNA of the CDR3 is TGTGCCTGGAGTGTACTCGGGGGGAGGGCCGGGGAGCTGTTTTTT.

This sequence joins TRBV5-8 and TRBJ2-7; D unresolved. V gave up 4 bases and J gave up 1 base, with 18 bases separating them. The germline CDR1 and CDR2 sequences are SGHTS and YDEGEE. The CDR3 totals 16 residues. This CDR3 is CASSPGLVRMSYEQYF. The DNA for the CDR3 is TGTGCCAGCAGCCCCGGGTTAGTGCGCATGTCCTACGAGCAGTACTTC. Together with reference TRBV5-8 and TRBJ2-7, the CDR3 gives the full variable domain: EAGVTQSPTHLIKTRGQQATLRCSPISGHTSVYWYQQALGLGLQFLLWYDEGEERNRGNFPPRFSGRQFPNYSSELNVNALELEDSALYLCASSPGLVRMSYEQYFGPGTRLTVT.

The rearrangement joins TRBV27 to TRBJ2-3; 7 bases match TRBD2. The germline gives CDR1 MNHEY, CDR2 SMNVEV (reference sequence). The J segment lost 4 bases and the V segment lost 3 bases, leaving 16 bases of the junction unmatched. CDR3 length: 18 amino acids. CDR3 region: CASSFPQEVAGSPDTQYF. The CDR3 coding sequence is TGTGCCAGCAGTTTTCCTCAGGAGGTAGCGGGTTCGCCAGATACGCAGTATTTT.

The chain has TRBV5-4 and TRBJ2-3, with 11 bases aligning to TRBD2. This CDR3 spans 15 amino acids. J gave up 1 base and V 7 bases, and 5 bases lay outside the gene matches. Germline V gene data show CDR1 as SGHNT and CDR2 as YYREEE (reference sequence). The CDR3 sequence is CASAPGLAGTDTQYF. CDR3 DNA: TGTGCCAGCGCTCCGGGACTAGCGGGCACAGATACGCAGTATTTT.

The rearrangement links TRBV9 to TRBJ1-6; D is unclear. CDR1 and CDR2 from the germline V gene are SGDLS and YYNGEE. The CDR3 contains 15 residues. Trimming pared 0 bases from V and 4 bases from J, leaving 8 bases between. Here the CDR3 DNA reads TGTGCCAGCAGCGTAGCGGTAGCTTATAATTCACCCCTCCACTTT. Encoded protein: CASSVAVAYNSPLHF.

The chain couples TRBV15 to TRBJ2-3, with a tentative D call TRBD2 (6 bases). The length of the CDR3 is 13 residues. V was cut by 0 bases and J by 10 bases, with 11 bases left in between. The germline V gene encodes CDR1 LNHNV and CDR2 YYDKDF (reference sequence). This CDR3 reads CATSRDPVAAQYF. CDR3 DNA: TGTGCCACCAGCAGAGATCCAGTAGCGGCGCAGTATTTT. The variable domain in full, completed from reference TRBV15 and TRBJ2-3, reads DAMVIQNPRYQVTQFGKPVTLSCSQTLNHNVMYWYQQKSSQAPKLLFHYYDKDFNNEADTPDNFQSRRPNTSFCFLDIRSPGLGDTAMYLCATSRDPVAAQYFGPGTRLTVL.

The chain is built from TRBV11-2 and TRBJ2-1; maybe TRBD1 (5 bases). Germline-derived CDR1 and CDR2 are SGHAT and FQNNGV. CDR3 length: 14 residues. V was clipped by 3 bases and J by 8 bases, with 14 bases between them. The CDR3 DNA follows: TGTGCCAGCAGCTTTACCGCAGGGTCCGATGAGCAGTTCTTC. The encoded protein is CASSFTAGSDEQFF.

CDR3 coding DNA: TGTGCCAGCAGCGTAGTACTAGCACACGAGCAGTACTTC. Translation: CASSVVLAHEQYF. The rearrangement links TRBV9 to TRBJ2-7, with D perhaps matching TRBD2 (6 bases). The CDR3 extends over 13 amino acids. V lost 0 bases, J lost 5 bases, and 9 bases lay in between. Germline V gene sequence: CDR1 SGDLS, CDR2 YYNGEE.

This clone turned up a few times. The rearrangement joins TRBV28 to TRBJ1-1; D is uncertain. CDR1 is MDHEN, CDR2 SYDVKM, per germline. The CDR3 runs 13 residues. V was cut by 3 bases and J by 7 bases, with 12 bases left in between. CDR3 bases: TGTGCCAGCAGTTTTGAAAGCGGACTTGAAGCTTTCTTT. It is translated as CASSFESGLEAFF. Combining the CDR3 with reference TRBV28 and TRBJ1-1 gives the whole variable domain DVKVTQSSRYLVKRTGEKVFLECVQDMDHENMFWYRQDPGLGLRLIYFSYDVKMKEKGDIPEGYSVSREKKERFSLILESASTNQTSMYLCASSFESGLEAFFGQGTRLTVV.

The J gene is TRBJ1-4, the V gene TRBV5-1; D gene ambiguous. Germline V gene data show CDR1 as SGHRS and CDR2 as YFSETQ. V lost 0 bases and J lost 0, with 9 bases in between. CDR3 length: 16 residues. In nucleotides, the CDR3 is TGCGCCAGCAGCTTGGCCGTTAGAACAACTAATGAAAAACTGTTTTTT. Protein sequence: CASSLAVRTTNEKLFF.

This sequence joins TRBV7-6 and TRBJ1-6; D might be TRBD1 (6 bases). The CDR3 has 13 amino acids. Germline V gives CDR1 SGHVS, CDR2 FNYEAQ. V gave up 6 bases and J gave up 3 bases, with 6 bases separating them. In DNA form, the CDR3 reads TGTGCCAGCAGGGACAGCTATAATTCACCCCTCCACTTT. This gives the protein CASRDSYNSPLHF.

As DNA, the CDR3 is TGCGCCAGCAGTTCCCTACGACAGGGGGAAACTGAAGCTTTCTTT. Translated, it gives CASSSLRQGETEAFF. V and J are TRBV23-1 and TRBJ1-1; 9 nucleotides line up with TRBD1. TRBV23-1 is designated an ORF whose function remains uncertain. The J segment lost 5 bases and the V segment lost 5 bases, leaving 9 bases of the junction unmatched. This CDR3 is 15 amino acids long.

The chain couples TRBV19 to TRBJ1-5; the D is unclear. Per the germline V gene, CDR1 is LNHDA and CDR2 is SQIVND (reference sequence). The V end was cut by 1 base, the J end by 2 bases, with 12 bases between. The CDR3 spans 16 residues. CDR3 protein: CASSIGVGTGNQPQHF. The DNA for the CDR3 is TGTGCCAGTAGTATAGGTGTGGGTACAGGCAATCAGCCCCAGCATTTT.

The rearrangement uses TRBV29-1 and TRBJ2-3; either TRBD1 or TRBD2 may fit D (5 bases each). The germline V gene encodes CDR1 SQVTM and CDR2 ANQGSEA. The CDR3 covers 12 residues. The germline V and J ends were trimmed by 1 base and 8 bases, with 10 bases remaining between them. The CDR3 region is CSVEGSGTTQYF. In nucleotides, the CDR3 is TGCAGCGTTGAAGGCTCGGGGACTACGCAGTATTTT.